These 27 T cell receptor beta chains were all obtained from the same sample, sequenced in a study of tumor-infiltrating lymphocytes in primary liver carcinoma. Germline DNA was also extracted, while the blood RNA originated from unsorted whole blood. The researchers produced TCR beta cDNA from approximately 540 ng total RNA with a constant-region primer. ARM-PCR, slightly modified, supplied the TCR beta libraries through three nested multiplex PCR rounds. Rounds one and two of PCR, each of 10 cycles, were primed with TRBV1-TRBV30 forward primers and a C-beta reverse primer. From the multiplex PCR reads, TCRdb called clonotypes with MiXCR, one entry per CDR3 protein. The sample yields around 330,000 distinct CDR3 sequences, 50% to 60% seen once. The sequencing input was peripheral blood. The receptors here all came from a woman aged 30 to 39 with primary liver carcinoma and hepatitis B virus infection.

About this clonotype: It may be a read error: a sequence one base away is much more abundant. The CDR3 sequence is CSTDRDPGGMDTEAFF. The CDR3 DNA is TGCAGCACAGATAGGGATCCTGGGGGGATGGACACTGAAGCTTTCTTT. This sequence joins TRBV29-1 and TRBJ1-1, with D perhaps matching TRBD1 (5 bases). Germline loops: CDR1 SQVTM, CDR2 ANQGSEA. The V end was cut by 8 bases, the J end by 3 bases, with 25 bases between. The CDR3 sequence is 16 residues long. Supplemented by reference TRBV29-1 and TRBJ1-1, the full variable domain reads SAVISQKPSRDICQRGTSLTIQCQVDSQVTMMFWYRQQPGQSLTLIATANQGSEATYESGFVIDKFPISRPNLTFSTLTVSNMSPEDSSIYLCSTDRDPGGMDTEAFFGQGTRLTVV.

This chain connects TRBV6-2 or TRBV6-3 to TRBJ2-7; no clear D. The CDR3 is 14 amino acids. The ends were cut back, 6 bases at V and 11 bases at J, with 23 bases in the middle. Germline V gives CDR1 MNHEY, CDR2 SVGEGT. This CDR3 reads CASSSPMSSYEEYF. DNA for the CDR3: TGTGCCAGCAGCTCTCCGATGAGCTCCTATGAGGAGTACTTC.

This clonotype has ten or more counts. This rearrangement joins TRBV12-3 or TRBV12-4 to TRBJ2-1; tentatively, D is TRBD1 or TRBD2 (5 bases each). The CDR3 spans 10 residues. V lost 6 bases and J 10 bases, leaving 7 bases between the germline ends. The CDR3 loop is CASRGEEQFF. The CDR3 nucleotides read TGTGCCAGCAGGGGGGAGGAGCAGTTCTTC.

As for this clonotype: It may be a read error: a sequence one base away is much more abundant. J is TRBJ2-5 and V is TRBV6-1, with TRBD1 identical over 7 bases. This CDR3 comprises 15 residues. Per germline, CDR1 MNHNS and CDR2 SASEGT. The CDR3: CPSSRRQGVAETQYF. CDR3 sequence (DNA): TGTCCCAGCAGCCGAAGACAGGGTGTCGCCGAGACCCAGTACTTC.

This clonotype has just a few counts. The J gene is TRBJ2-2, the V gene TRBV14, with a possible D match to TRBD2 (5 bases). From germline, CDR1 is SGHDN and CDR2 FVKESK. This CDR3 comprises 14 residues. Trimming removed 4 bases at V and 9 bases at J, with 15 bases between. CDR3 DNA sequence: TGTGCCAGCAGCCCCTGGGGAGAGGAGCGGGAGCTGTTTTTT. It codes for CASSPWGEERELFF.

The chain employs TRBV30 and TRBJ1-2; a weak D match, TRBD1 (6 bases). This CDR3 spans 13 amino acids. Trimming stripped 4 bases from V and 2 bases from J, with 11 bases between. Germline V gene data show CDR1 as GTSNPN and CDR2 as SVGIG (reference sequence). The CDR3 bases are TGTGCCTGGAACATTCAGGGGAACTATGGCTACACCTTC. Protein sequence: CAWNIQGNYGYTF.

This clonotype was found a few times. The chain is built from TRBV13 and TRBJ2-5; a possible D gene is TRBD1 (6 bases). CDR1 is PRHDT, CDR2 FYEKMQ, per germline (reference sequence). Trimming stripped 1 base from V and 3 bases from J, with 6 bases between. The CDR3 spans 13 residues. The CDR3 here is CASSLEGEETQYF. CDR3 DNA sequence: TGTGCCAGCAGCTTAGAGGGGGAAGAGACCCAGTACTTC.

The rearrangement joins TRBV12-1 to TRBJ2-4; TRBD2, as called in the table, went unchecked against the DNA. TRBV12-1 is listed as a pseudogene. This CDR3 is 17 amino acids long. The CDR3 is CASSSGAGGGANNIQYF. DNA of the CDR3: TGTGCCAGCAGCTCCGGCGCGGGAGGAGGAGCCAATAACATTCAGTACTTC.

This clonotype was found many times. The V call is TRBV11-2, the J call TRBJ2-1, with D perhaps matching TRBD2 (6 bases). The CDR3 runs 17 residues. Germline V gene lookup returns CDR1 SGHAT and CDR2 FQNNGV. Trimming removed 1 base from V and 7 bases from J, with 20 bases in between. The CDR3 loop reads CASSLGALAGLNNEQFF. CDR3 bases: TGTGCCAGCAGCTTAGGGGCACTAGCCGGACTTAATAATGAGCAGTTCTTC.

This clonotype was recorded many times. The chain has TRBV12-3 or TRBV12-4 and TRBJ1-5; TRBD1 aligns across 8 bases. V was pared by 7 bases and J by 4 bases, with 21 bases of the junction left unmatched. This CDR3 comprises 19 residues. The CDR3 sequence: CASTRYKSAGGESNQPQHF. DNA for the CDR3: TGTGCCAGCACCCGCTATAAGTCGGCAGGGGGCGAGAGTAATCAGCCCCAGCATTTT.

About this clonotype itself: A much bigger clone sits one base away, suggesting this may be a read error. The V gene is TRBV10-3, the J gene TRBJ2-5; 10 nucleotides line up with TRBD1. The CDR3 covers 15 residues. The germline V gene encodes CDR1 ENHRY and CDR2 SYGVKD. The CDR3 DNA reads as TGTGCCGTCAGTGATTCCGGGACAGGGGAAGAGACCCAGTACTTC. This codes for CAVSDSGTGEETQYF.

The rearrangement links TRBV12-3 or TRBV12-4 to TRBJ1-5; D is possibly TRBD1 (6 bases). The CDR3 sequence is 13 residues long. Trimming took 3 bases from V and 7 from J, leaving 10 bases between them. CDR3 in DNA: TGTGCCAGCAGTTTTGGACAGACCCAGCCCCAGCATTTT. Amino acid sequence: CASSFGQTQPQHF.

V is TRBV7-8 and J is TRBJ2-1; a weak D match, TRBD1 (5 bases). The CDR3 runs to 16 residues. Looked up from germline, CDR1 is SGHVS and CDR2 is FQNEAQ. Trimming stripped 0 bases from V and 9 bases from J, with 18 bases between. CDR3 region: CASSLASQGGLGEQFF. CDR3 sequence (DNA): TGTGCCAGCAGCTTAGCGAGTCAGGGCGGTTTGGGTGAGCAGTTCTTC.

A word on this clonotype: Since a much larger clone is just one base distant, this may be a read error. The J gene is TRBJ1-2, the V gene TRBV29-1; D is possibly TRBD1 (5 bases). The CDR3 spans 14 residues. Germline-derived CDR1 and CDR2 are SQVTM and ANQGSEA. V shed 2 bases and J shed 4 bases, with 14 bases lying between them. CDR3 sequence: CSVESGSGPYGYTF. In DNA form, the CDR3 reads TGCAGCGTTGAATCCGGGTCAGGGCCCTATGGCTACACCTTC.

V gene TRBV11-3 combines with J gene TRBJ2-7, with 8 bases identical to TRBD1. Germline V lookup: CDR1 SGHNT, CDR2 YENEEA. This CDR3 spans 15 amino acids. The junction had 17 bases not matched to a gene; V was cut back by 10 bases and J by 6 bases. Here the CDR3 reads CANSLSGQGTSEQYF. In DNA, the CDR3 is TGTGCCAATAGCTTAAGTGGACAGGGTACTTCCGAGCAGTACTTC.

As regards this clonotype: The CDR3 end shows no conserved phenylalanine or tryptophan, and so a read error is likely. The DNA is omitted, as the CDR3 cannot be located on it reliably, and the CDR3 follows TCRdb's listing. V is TRBV11-2 and J is TRBJ2-7; TRBD2 reflects the table's D call only, with no check against the DNA. Germline V gene sequence: CDR1 SGHAT, CDR2 FQNNGV. From its first to its last residue, the CDR3 has 16 amino acids. The CDR3 spells CASSLVVVLAGEEQHL.

Comments on this clonotype: A much bigger clone sits one base away, suggesting this may be a read error. The genes are TRBV29-1 and TRBJ1-4, with a possible D match to TRBD1 (5 bases). Germline V gene data show CDR1 as SQVTM and CDR2 as ANQGSEA. The CDR3 totals 13 residues. CDR3 in amino acids: CNAFNDLGGKLFF. CDR3 DNA sequence: TGCAACGCTTTTAACGACCTTGGGGGGAAACTGTTTTTT.

About this clonotype: The CDR3 ends on some other residue instead of the conserved phenylalanine or tryptophan, so this is likely a read error. This chain joins TRBV5-6 and TRBJ2-7; D uncertain. The CDR3 is 15 residues long. Germline V gene data show CDR1 as SGHDT and CDR2 as YYEEEE. The chain's CDR3 is CVSSLLMLDSIEQYL. CDR3 DNA: TGTGTCAGCAGCTTACTCATGTTAGACTCTATCGAGCAGTACCTC.

For this clonotype: A much larger clone differs by one base, so this may be a read error. The V call is TRBV29-1, the J call TRBJ2-1; 7 bases are a match to TRBD2. The germline CDR1 and CDR2 sequences are SQVTM and ANQGSEA. The CDR3 is 14 amino acids. The V segment lost 1 base and the J segment 8 bases; nucleotides outside the gene matches: 8. CDR3 sequence reads: CSVEGRGSAYEQFF. CDR3 nucleotide sequence: TGCAGCGTTGAAGGGCGGGGGTCGGCCTATGAGCAGTTCTTC.

The rearrangement joins TRBV28 to TRBJ1-1; 7 bases match TRBD1. From germline, CDR1 is MDHEN and CDR2 SYDVKM. After removal of 5 bases from V and 2 bases from J, the junction contained 8 bases not matched to a gene. The CDR3 extends over 15 amino acids. The CDR3 coding sequence is TGTGCCAGCAGTGCTGGGACAGCCTCAAACACTGAAGCTTTCTTT. This translates into CASSAGTASNTEAFF.

In this sample, this clonotype turned up once. The rearrangement joins TRBV11-2 to TRBJ2-7; a weak D match, TRBD2 (5 bases). The CDR3 spans 15 residues. Between the trimmed V and J ends, which lost 3 bases and 2 bases, there was a span of 14 bases. CDR1 is SGHAT and CDR2 is FQNNGV in the germline V gene. CDR3 residues: CASSFPRKLAYEQYF. DNA for the CDR3: TGTGCCAGCAGCTTCCCCCGTAAACTAGCCTACGAGCAGTACTTC.

This rearrangement joins TRBV29-1 to TRBJ2-1, with a possible D match to TRBD2 (5 bases). The germline gives CDR1 SQVTM, CDR2 ANQGSEA. This CDR3 has 13 amino acids. In DNA, the CDR3 is TGCAACGTAACGGGGAGCTCCTACAATGAGCAGTTCTTC. Its protein product is CNVTGSSYNEQFF.

Notes on this clonotype: A single base separates this from a much larger clone, so it may be a read error. The chain joins TRBV4-3 to TRBJ2-7; unclear D gene. Germline CDR1 LGHNA, CDR2 YSLEER. The CDR3 totals 13 residues. Trimming took off 5 bases at V and 0 bases at J, with 8 bases between the two ends. DNA of the CDR3: TGCGCCAGCAGCTCCCTGAACTCCTACGAGCAGTACTTC. It encodes CASSSLNSYEQYF.

Concerning this clonotype: A much larger clone is a single base away; this may be a read error. The chain carries TRBV6-2 or TRBV6-3 and TRBJ1-5; D is uncertain. Germline CDR1 is MNHEY and CDR2 is SVGEGT. The V end lost 6 bases, the J end lost 2 bases, and 17 bases lay between the germline ends. CDR3 size: 16 residues. As DNA, the CDR3 is TGTGCCAGCAGAACACCGGGGTTTGGGGGCAATCAGCCCCAGCATTTT. This encodes CASRTPGFGGNQPQHF.

The V gene is TRBV6-5, the J gene TRBJ2-1; TRBD2 matches at 11 bases. The germline CDR1 and CDR2 sequences are MNHEY and SVGAGI. The CDR3 consists of 18 residues. V was clipped by 0 bases and J by 3 bases; unmatched bases: 7. Written as DNA, the CDR3 is TGTGCCAGCAGTTACTCGGCGCTAGCGGGAGGCTACTACAATGAGCAGTTCTTC. Its translation: CASSYSALAGGYYNEQFF.

With regard to this clonotype: This may be a read error: a much more frequent sequence differs by one nucleotide. The rearrangement links TRBV4-1 to TRBJ2-5; D may be TRBD2 (5 bases). CDR3 length: 14 residues. Germline V gene sequence: CDR1 MGHRA, CDR2 YSYEKL. CDR3 residues: CVSSRGSGQETQYF. CDR3 bases: TGCGTCAGCAGCCGGGGAAGCGGTCAAGAGACCCAGTACTTC.

The chain joins TRBV19 to TRBJ2-3; D unclear. This CDR3 contains 12 residues. Trimming shortened V by 0 bases and J by 6 bases, and 4 bases separated the two germline ends. Germline CDR1 and CDR2: LNHDA and SQIVND (reference sequence). DNA for the CDR3: TGTGCCAGTAGTATAGATAAGGATACGCAGTATTTT. Translating it yields CASSIDKDTQYF.